The 17 T cell receptor beta chains in this list originate from one sample, sequenced in a study of a mutant IDH1 vaccine in newly diagnosed glioma (dated by TCRdb to about 2021). Library preparation employed the immunoSEQ multiplex PCR assay. TCRdb retrieved this table from immuneACCESS and kept in-frame rearrangements only. Not all clones are present; in checked studies, unresolved V genes account for under half, and no reason is known for the remainder. This sample lists some 67,000 clones; 83% were detected once. The ten largest clones add up to 4.6% of the sample. The sample's time point label is to be understood as: baseline, week 1 (first vaccination visit). Reading the label with the study, this specimen's treatment or condition is: pre-vaccination baseline after standard-of-care therapy. Here the sequenced sample was peripheral blood mononuclear cells (PBMCs), taken from a glioma patient treated with radiotherapy, temozolomide or both. The receptors come from a woman between 18 and 29 years old with glioma. Some clones in this sample may be carry-over from other donors' samples.

The rearrangement links TRBV29-1 to TRBJ2-7; a weak D match, TRBD2 (5 bases). V gave up 7 bases and J gave up 2 bases, with 12 bases separating them. Germline CDR1 is SQVTM and CDR2 is ANQGSEA. The CDR3 loop spans 12 amino acids. The CDR3 bases are TGCAGCGCGGGGTCGTCCCCCTACGAGCAGTACTTC. Its translation is CSAGSSPYEQYF.

The CDR3 is CASSLDGGGTGELFF. For the CDR3, the DNA is TGTGCCAGCAGCTTAGATGGGGGTGGCACCGGGGAGCTGTTTTTT. This rearrangement joins TRBV7-9 to TRBJ2-2; D possibly uses TRBD1 or TRBD2 (5 bases each). The germline V gene has CDR1 SEHNR and CDR2 FQNEAQ (reference sequence). The length of the CDR3 is 15 residues. The ends were cut back, 1 base at V and 4 bases at J, with 10 bases in the middle. Full variable domain (missing parts from reference TRBV7-9 and TRBJ2-2): DTGVSQNPRHKITKRGQNVTFRCDPISEHNRLYWYRQTLGQGPEFLTYFQNEAQLEKSRLLSDRFSAERPKGSFSTLEIQRTEQGDSAMYLCASSLDGGGTGELFFGEGSRLTVL.

The rearrangement joins TRBV6-5 to TRBJ2-1; 7 bases are a match to TRBD1. The germline V gene has CDR1 MNHEY and CDR2 SVGAGI. The CDR3 spans 15 residues. V gave up 4 bases and J gave up 2 bases; unmatched junction bases: 5. This chain's CDR3 is CASSSRQGPYNEQFF. In DNA form, the CDR3 reads TGTGCCAGCAGTTCGAGACAGGGCCCCTACAATGAGCAGTTCTTC.

The chain combines TRBV10-3 with TRBJ1-5, with 9 bases matching TRBD1. Looked up from germline, CDR1 is ENHRY and CDR2 is SYGVKD. The CDR3 spans 16 residues. J lost 2 bases, V lost 5 bases, and 7 bases had no gene match. The DNA of the CDR3 is TGTGCCATCAGTCCCGGGACAGGGTTTCGCAATCAGCCCCAGCATTTT. This gives the protein CAISPGTGFRNQPQHF.

V and J are TRBV5-4 and TRBJ2-3, with 9 bases fitting TRBD2. CDR3 length: 15 amino acids. J lost 4 bases, V lost 0 bases, and 3 bases had no gene match. Germline CDR1 is SGHNT and CDR2 is YYREEE (reference sequence). CDR3 DNA: TGTGCCAGCAGCTTGGGTCTAGCGGGACCAGATACGCAGTATTTT. Translated, it gives CASSLGLAGPDTQYF.

This clone was observed a handful of times. The chain carries TRBV2 and TRBJ1-1; the D is unclear. The CDR3 extends over 13 amino acids. CDR1 is SNHLY and CDR2 is FYNNEI in the germline V gene. The germline V and J ends were trimmed by 7 bases and 3 bases, with 12 bases remaining between them. The CDR3 region is CASTGFGYTEAFF. The CDR3 nucleotides read TGTGCCAGCACCGGGTTTGGGTACACTGAAGCTTTCTTT.

This clone appeared a few times. The chain is built from TRBV7-2 and TRBJ1-3; tentatively, D is TRBD1 (5 bases). V dropped 4 bases and J dropped 6 bases, with 16 bases sitting between them. CDR1 SGHTA and CDR2 FQGNSA come from the germline V gene. The CDR3 covers 15 residues. This CDR3 reads CASSSPRGGENTIYF. Written as DNA, the CDR3 is TGTGCCAGCAGCTCCCCGCGGGGAGGGGAAAACACCATATATTTT.

The genes are TRBV19 and TRBJ2-3; D possibly corresponds to TRBD1 (6 bases). V was cut by 4 bases and J by 1 base, with 15 bases left in between. This CDR3 region has 16 residues. Looked up from germline, CDR1 is LNHDA and CDR2 is SQIVND (reference sequence). The CDR3 DNA is TGTGCCAGTAGTAGGGTACAGGGCAGTGGCACAGATACGCAGTATTTT. This sequence encodes CASSRVQGSGTDTQYF.

This rearrangement joins TRBV11-2 to TRBJ2-6; D call uncertain. The CDR3 spans 16 residues. V gave up 1 base and J gave up 0 bases, with 7 bases separating them. The germline V gene encodes CDR1 SGHAT and CDR2 FQNNGV. The CDR3: CASSLVVSSGANVLTF. CDR3 nucleotides: TGTGCCAGCAGCTTAGTAGTCTCCTCTGGGGCCAACGTCCTGACTTTC. The full variable domain, rest sourced from reference TRBV11-2 and TRBJ2-6, is EAGVAQSPRYKIIEKRQSVAFWCNPISGHATLYWYQQILGQGPKLLIQFQNNGVVDDSQLPKDRFSAERLKGVDSTLKIQPAKLEDSAVYLCASSLVVSSGANVLTFGAGSRLTVL.

As DNA, the CDR3 is TGTGCCAGCAGTTTAACAGGGAACCCGAACACTGAAGCTTTCTTT. It yields the protein CASSLTGNPNTEAFF. The rearrangement joins TRBV28 to TRBJ1-1; a possible D gene is TRBD1 (6 bases). This CDR3 spans 15 amino acids. Trimming removed 2 bases from V and 1 base from J, with 11 bases in between. Germline-derived CDR1 and CDR2 are MDHEN and SYDVKM.

This rearrangement joins TRBV5-1 to TRBJ1-1, with TRBD1 as a possible D gene (5 bases). With 0 bases removed from V and 2 bases from J, the gap between germline ends came to 8 bases. Per germline, CDR1 SGHRS and CDR2 YFSETQ. This CDR3 has 14 residues. CDR3 loop: CASSLEGANTEAFF. The CDR3 nucleotides read TGCGCCAGCAGCTTGGAAGGGGCTAACACTGAAGCTTTCTTT.

The chain uses TRBV5-4 and TRBJ1-1, with D unresolved. This CDR3 comprises 13 residues. Germline V gene lookup returns CDR1 SGHNT and CDR2 YYREEE (reference sequence). V was clipped by 7 bases and J by 5 bases, with 15 bases between them. CDR3 bases: TGTGCCAGCGCCAACGGGAGGTGGACTGAAGCTTTCTTT. Encoded protein: CASANGRWTEAFF. Full variable domain (missing parts from reference TRBV5-4 and TRBJ1-1): ETGVTQSPTHLIKTRGQQVTLRCSSQSGHNTVSWYQQALGQGPQFIFQYYREEENGRGNFPPRFSGLQFPNYSSELNVNALELDDSALYLCASANGRWTEAFFGQGTRLTVV.

Of note for this clone: In the same sample, other DNA sequences code for this CDR3. This chain joins TRBV4-3 and TRBJ2-1, with D unclear. The CDR3 covers 12 residues. Germline V lookup: CDR1 LGHNA, CDR2 YSLEER. V was trimmed by 3 bases and J by 6 bases, leaving 6 bases between them. The CDR3 reads CASSQGLNEQFF. The DNA of the CDR3 is TGCGCCAGCAGCCAGGGTCTCAATGAGCAGTTCTTC.

V and J are TRBV5-1 and TRBJ2-1, with D uncertain. The V end lost 0 bases, the J end lost 4 bases, and 5 bases lay between the germline ends. The CDR3 contains 13 residues. Germline V gene lookup returns CDR1 SGHRS and CDR2 YFSETQ. The CDR3 region has the DNA TGCGCCAGCAGCTTGGCCAGGTACAATGAGCAGTTCTTC. The encoded protein is CASSLARYNEQFF. Filled out from reference TRBV5-1 and TRBJ2-1, the complete variable domain reads KAGVTQTPRYLIKTRGQQVTLSCSPISGHRSVSWYQQTPGQGLQFLFEYFSETQRNKGNFPGRFSGRQFSNSRSEMNVSTLELGDSALYLCASSLARYNEQFFGPGTRLTVL.

The J gene is TRBJ2-2, the V gene TRBV9; D is unresolved. V gave up 0 bases and J gave up 6 bases, with 6 bases separating them. The germline V gene encodes CDR1 SGDLS and CDR2 YYNGEE. The CDR3 contains 13 residues. The CDR3 DNA sequence: TGTGCCAGCAGCGTAGTGGGCGCCGGGGAGCTGTTTTTT. It codes for CASSVVGAGELFF.

The chain has TRBV19 and TRBJ2-5; TRBD1 aligns across 9 bases. Germline V gives CDR1 LNHDA, CDR2 SQIVND (reference sequence). V shed 4 bases and J 5 bases; nucleotides not matched to a gene: 8. There are 15 residues in the CDR3. The DNA for the CDR3 is TGTGCCAGTAGTAACACAGGGGGCGACGGTGAGACCCAGTACTTC. It codes for CASSNTGGDGETQYF.

This clone turned up a few times. The chain couples TRBV11-3 to TRBJ1-4; D unclear. CDR1 is SGHNT, CDR2 YENEEA, per germline. Trimming stripped 5 bases from V and 0 bases from J, with 7 bases between. The CDR3 spans 14 residues. The CDR3 region is CASSQPPTNEKLFF. CDR3 bases: TGTGCCAGCAGCCAACCCCCAACTAATGAAAAACTGTTTTTT.